Following are 10 T cell receptor beta chains from one sample sequenced in a study of blood T cell repertoires in COVID-19. Here immunoSEQ multiplex PCR was the method, and the copy in TCRdb shows in-frame clones only, minus some. The table shows 60,000 to 90,000 clones, with 84% occurring only once. Sequenced material: peripheral blood. These receptors all stem from a woman between 50 and 59 years old with acute or convalescent COVID-19.

The chain has TRBV30 and TRBJ1-3; D is ambiguous. The CDR3 length is 13 residues. V lost 1 base and J lost 0, with 4 bases in between. In germline, CDR1 is GTSNPN, CDR2 SVGIG (reference sequence). CDR3 loop: CAWSGSSGNTIYF. In DNA, the CDR3 is TGTGCCTGGAGTGGGAGCTCTGGAAACACCATATATTTT.

The J gene is TRBJ1-2, the V gene TRBV12-5, with D perhaps TRBD1 (6 bases). Per the germline V gene, CDR1 is LGHNT and CDR2 is FRNRAP. The CDR3 length is 13 residues. Trimming stripped 3 bases from V and 7 bases from J, with 12 bases between. CDR3 in amino acids: CASGLHQGFGYTF. DNA of the CDR3: TGTGCTAGTGGTTTACACCAGGGGTTTGGCTACACCTTC.

The rearrangement links TRBV27 to TRBJ2-7; possible D gene TRBD1, 5 bases. CDR3 length: 14 residues. The V gene's germline CDR1 is MNHEY and CDR2 SMNVEV (reference sequence). The germline V and J ends were trimmed by 0 bases and 3 bases, with 9 bases remaining between them. The CDR3 DNA reads as TGTGCCAGCAGTTTATCGTGGGGCAGCTACGAGCAGTACTTC. Amino acid sequence: CASSLSWGSYEQYF.

CDR3 sequence: CASTPDRELWDEQFF. The CDR3 DNA sequence: TGTGCCAGTACCCCGGACAGGGAGTTGTGGGATGAGCAGTTCTTC. The chain recombines TRBV19 with TRBJ2-1; 8 bases are shared with TRBD1. The J segment lost 8 bases and the V segment lost 7 bases, leaving 13 bases of the junction unmatched. The length of the CDR3 is 15 residues. Germline V gene data show CDR1 as LNHDA and CDR2 as SQIVND (reference sequence). The full variable domain, with the rest looked up from reference TRBV19 and TRBJ2-1, is DGGITQSPKYLFRKEGQNVTLSCEQNLNHDAMYWYRQDPGQGLRLIYYSQIVNDFQKGDIAEGYSVSREKKESFPLTVTSAQKNPTAFYLCASTPDRELWDEQFFGPGTRLTVL.

The chain has TRBV24-1 and TRBJ1-5; D may be TRBD1 (6 bases). Germline V gives CDR1 KGHDR, CDR2 SFDVKD. The CDR3 has 15 residues. Deletions cut 4 bases from V and 5 bases from J, with 14 bases between. DNA of the CDR3: TGTGCCACCAGTGACCCTGGGACACCTGATCAGCCCCAGCATTTT. As protein: CATSDPGTPDQPQHF.

This rearrangement joins TRBV9 to TRBJ2-3; possibly TRBD2 for D (5 bases). Germline CDR1 is SGDLS and CDR2 is YYNGEE. Trimming left V 4 bases short and J 6 bases short, with 9 bases between. There are 12 residues in the CDR3. The CDR3 DNA sequence: TGTGCCAGCAGCCTCGGGGATGATACGCAGTATTTT. Residues: CASSLGDDTQYF.

The count of this clone is one. The V gene is TRBV18, the J gene TRBJ2-1, with TRBD2 matching over 9 bases. V lost 3 bases to trimming and J lost 6 bases; unmatched junction nucleotides: 12. This CDR3 is built from 17 residues. CDR1 and CDR2 from the germline V gene are KGHSH and LQKENI. In DNA form, the CDR3 reads TGTGCCAGCTCACCTTTGGGCTGGACTAGCGTCCTCAATGAGCAGTTCTTC. It codes for CASSPLGWTSVLNEQFF.

The chain employs TRBV7-3 and TRBJ2-2, with 15 bases that match TRBD2. The CDR3 is made up of 16 amino acids. Trimming cost V 5 bases and J 3 bases; bases outside gene matches: 1. The germline V gene has CDR1 SGHTA and CDR2 FQGTGA. The CDR3 here is CASSRTSGRDTGELFF. Here the CDR3 DNA reads TGTGCCAGCAGCAGGACTAGCGGGAGGGACACCGGGGAGCTGTTTTTT.

The genes are TRBV5-8 and TRBJ1-1, with D perhaps TRBD1 (6 bases). This CDR3 has 15 amino acids. V was cut by 1 base and J by 4 bases, with 14 bases left in between. From germline, CDR1 is SGHTS and CDR2 YDEGEE. In nucleotides, the CDR3 is TGTGCCAGCAGCTTGCGTAACCAGGGGAGCACTGAAGCTTTCTTT. The encoded protein is CASSLRNQGSTEAFF.

The chain links TRBV7-6 to TRBJ2-7, with 8 bases lining up with TRBD1. The CDR3 sequence is 14 residues long. Unmatched junction bases numbered 4, after V lost 5 bases and J lost 1 base. CDR1 is SGHVS and CDR2 is FNYEAQ in the germline V gene. The CDR3 DNA reads as TGTGCCAGCAGCCCGGGACAGGCTTCCTACGAGCAGTACTTC. Translation: CASSPGQASYEQYF.